The 19 T cell receptor beta chains below come from one sample, sequenced in a study of shared clonotypes between healthy human individuals. Measured with immunoSEQ multiplex PCR; TCRdb has only the in-frame clones, and not every one. Among around 2.5 million clones listed, roughly 93% were seen once. Sample: naive CD4+ T cells from PBMCs. The subset: CD45RA+ positively selected. These receptors were obtained from a man between 18 and 29 years old in good health. Some clones in this sample may be carry-over from other donors' samples.

The chain employs TRBV4-2 and TRBJ2-7; unclear D gene. The V end was cut by 3 bases, the J end by 2 bases, with 11 bases between. CDR1 is LGHNA and CDR2 is YNFKEQ in the germline V gene. This CDR3 contains 14 residues. CDR3 loop: CASSQVTATYEQYF. The CDR3 DNA reads TGTGCCAGCAGCCAGGTGACTGCGACCTACGAGCAGTACTTC.

This clone has just one count. The chain uses TRBV2 and TRBJ2-2; D may correspond to TRBD1 or TRBD2 (5 bases each). Trimming shortened V by 6 bases and J by 1 base, and 12 bases separated the two germline ends. Germline V gene data show CDR1 as SNHLY and CDR2 as FYNNEI. CDR3 length equals 15 residues. The CDR3 DNA reads as TGTGCCAGCAGGGACCGGGACGGGAACACCGGGGAGCTGTTTTTT. It is translated as CASRDRDGNTGELFF.

This clone was detected once. The chain uses TRBV5-1 and TRBJ1-2; 8 bases agree with TRBD1. CDR1 SGHRS and CDR2 YFSETQ come from the germline V gene. V lost 0 bases and J lost 4; bases outside the gene matches: 8. The CDR3 is 16 amino acids. The CDR3 DNA is TGCGCCAGCAGCTTGGTGACAGGGGAGATTGGCTATGGCTACACCTTC. Amino acid sequence: CASSLVTGEIGYGYTF. Combining the CDR3 with reference TRBV5-1 and TRBJ1-2 gives the whole variable domain KAGVTQTPRYLIKTRGQQVTLSCSPISGHRSVSWYQQTPGQGLQFLFEYFSETQRNKGNFPGRFSGRQFSNSRSEMNVSTLELGDSALYLCASSLVTGEIGYGYTFGSGTRLTVV.

This chain uses TRBV7-3 with TRBJ2-1; D remains ambiguous. There are 16 residues in the CDR3. Germline lookup yields CDR1 SGHTA and CDR2 FQGTGA. V was clipped by 7 bases and J by 0 bases, with 16 bases between them. In DNA form, the CDR3 reads TGTGCCAGCACCCTTAATTCGGGTAGCTCCTACAATGAGCAGTTCTTC. Amino acids: CASTLNSGSSYNEQFF.

The chain carries TRBV5-1 and TRBJ1-5, with D possibly TRBD1 on 6 matching bases. This CDR3 contains 15 residues. The germline V gene has CDR1 SGHRS and CDR2 YFSETQ. V was shortened by 4 bases and J by 1 base, with 12 bases between the two germline ends. CDR3 nucleotide sequence: TGCGCCAGCAGCCAGGGGAGTAGGAGCAATCAGCCCCAGCATTTT. Its translation is CASSQGSRSNQPQHF.

The V and J genes are TRBV5-1 and TRBJ1-1; unclear D gene. Looked up from germline, CDR1 is SGHRS and CDR2 is YFSETQ. The V and J ends lost 0 bases and 6 bases respectively, with 12 bases between them. The CDR3 is 14 residues long. The CDR3: CASSLASTIAEAFF. CDR3 nucleotides: TGCGCCAGCAGCTTGGCCAGCACGATCGCTGAAGCTTTCTTT.

This chain joins TRBV7-3 and TRBJ1-4; tentatively, D is TRBD1 (5 bases). With 2 bases removed from V and 7 bases from J, the gap between germline ends came to 11 bases. This CDR3 spans 14 amino acids. Germline V gives CDR1 SGHTA, CDR2 FQGTGA. The CDR3 protein is CASSLGTPGEKLFF. DNA for the CDR3: TGTGCCAGCAGCTTAGGGACGCCGGGTGAAAAACTGTTTTTT.

The V call is TRBV18, the J call TRBJ1-1; D not resolved. CDR1 is KGHSH and CDR2 is LQKENI in the germline V gene. Deletions cut 3 bases from V and 5 bases from J, with 16 bases between. This CDR3 spans 15 amino acids. The CDR3 loop reads CASSPQNPPETEAFF. CDR3 DNA sequence: TGTGCCAGCTCACCTCAGAATCCGCCGGAGACTGAAGCTTTCTTT. Filled out from reference TRBV18 and TRBJ1-1, the complete variable domain reads NAGVMQNPRHLVRRRGQEARLRCSPMKGHSHVYWYRQLPEEGLKFMVYLQKENIIDESGMPKERFSAEFPKEGPSILRIQQVVRGDSAAYFCASSPQNPPETEAFFGQGTRLTVV.

The gene calls are TRBV30 and TRBJ2-7, with TRBD1 as a possible D gene (5 bases). V was shortened by 1 base and J by 6 bases, with 16 bases between the two germline ends. The CDR3 totals 14 residues. CDR1 is GTSNPN and CDR2 is SVGIG in the germline V gene (reference sequence). This chain's CDR3 is CAWSDGAETFEQYF. The CDR3 region has the DNA TGTGCCTGGAGTGATGGGGCCGAGACGTTCGAGCAGTACTTC.

This rearrangement joins TRBV6-5 to TRBJ2-7; a possible D gene is TRBD1 (5 bases). Trimming removed 0 bases at V and 2 bases at J, with 11 bases between. The CDR3 spans 15 residues. Germline lookup yields CDR1 MNHEY and CDR2 SVGAGI. The DNA of the CDR3 is TGTGCCAGCAGTTACTCGTCAGGGTCAACCTACGAGCAGTACTTC. It yields the protein CASSYSSGSTYEQYF.

CDR3 sequence: CASSLGLADLDTQYF. The CDR3 DNA reads as TGCGCCAGCAGCTTGGGACTAGCGGACCTGGATACGCAGTATTTT. This chain joins TRBV5-1 and TRBJ2-3; 9 bases fit TRBD2. With 0 bases clipped from V and 6 bases from J, the junction kept 5 bases outside the gene matches. Germline CDR1 SGHRS, CDR2 YFSETQ. The CDR3 has 15 residues.

The CDR3, as DNA: TGTGCCAGCAGCACCGGAAGGGTTAATCGGGGAACTTTCTTT. It specifies CASSTGRVNRGTFF. The genes are TRBV7-9 and TRBJ1-1, with no clear D. Between the trimmed V and J ends, which lost 5 bases and 12 bases, there was a span of 22 bases. The length of the CDR3 is 14 residues. Germline V CDR1 and CDR2: SEHNR, FQNEAQ (reference sequence).

V gene TRBV7-2 combines with J gene TRBJ1-5; 7 nucleotides agree with TRBD1. Germline V gene lookup returns CDR1 SGHTA and CDR2 FQGNSA. This CDR3 comprises 16 residues. V was pared by 2 bases and J by 6 bases, with 10 bases of the junction left unmatched. CDR3 nucleotides: TGTGCCAGCAGCTTAACCCCCGGGACAGACACTCAGCCCCAGCATTTT. Its protein product is CASSLTPGTDTQPQHF.

The V and J genes are TRBV2 and TRBJ2-1, with TRBD1 identical over 7 bases. The V and J ends lost 5 bases and 1 base, in that order; junction bases with no gene match: 8. The germline CDR1 and CDR2 sequences are SNHLY and FYNNEI. The CDR3 has 16 amino acids. This CDR3 reads CASSNRRQGSYNEQFF. Here the CDR3 DNA reads TGTGCCAGCAGTAACCGCCGACAGGGATCCTACAATGAGCAGTTCTTC.

This chain joins TRBV9 and TRBJ1-2; TRBD1 might be the D (6 bases). CDR1 SGDLS and CDR2 YYNGEE come from the germline V gene. V gave up 1 base and J gave up 4 bases, with 14 bases separating them. The CDR3 loop spans 15 amino acids. The CDR3 reads CASSVNFRQVYGYTF. In DNA form, the CDR3 reads TGTGCCAGCAGCGTAAACTTCCGACAGGTCTATGGCTACACCTTC.

The rearrangement links TRBV7-2 to TRBJ2-1; 9 bases match TRBD2. Germline V gene sequence: CDR1 SGHTA, CDR2 FQGNSA. This CDR3 has 19 amino acids. Losses at the gene ends were 1 base for V and 6 bases for J; bases not matched to a gene: 16. DNA for the CDR3: TGTGCCAGCAGCTTAGTACCCAGCGGGGTAGCGGGAGATGCCAATGAGCAGTTCTTC. Encoded protein: CASSLVPSGVAGDANEQFF. Together with reference TRBV7-2 and TRBJ2-1, the CDR3 gives the full variable domain: GAGVSQSPSNKVTEKGKDVELRCDPISGHTALYWYRQSLGQGLEFLIYFQGNSAPDKSGLPSDRFSAERTGGSVSTLTIQRTQQEDSAVYLCASSLVPSGVAGDANEQFFGPGTRLTVL.

V is TRBV7-8 and J is TRBJ1-2; TRBD1 matches at 7 bases. The CDR3 has 14 residues. The germline CDR1 and CDR2 sequences are SGHVS and FQNEAQ. Unmatched junction bases numbered 10, after V lost 5 bases and J lost 7 bases. This CDR3 reads CASSAKQGIVGYTF. The CDR3 bases are TGTGCCAGCAGCGCCAAACAGGGGATCGTTGGCTACACCTTC.

CDR3 bases: TGTGCCAGCAGTTCCCCACCGGGACAGACGAATTCACCCCTCCACTTT. Protein product: CASSSPPGQTNSPLHF. The chain links TRBV6-5 to TRBJ1-6, with 7 bases matching TRBD1. The V segment lost 4 bases and the J segment 7 bases; nucleotides outside the gene matches: 10. CDR1 and CDR2 from the germline V gene are MNHEY and SVGAGI. This CDR3 has 16 amino acids.

This clone was counted a single time. This sequence joins TRBV29-1 and TRBJ2-5, with D maybe TRBD1 (5 bases). With 4 bases removed from V and 5 bases from J, the gap between germline ends came to 11 bases. The germline V gene has CDR1 SQVTM and CDR2 ANQGSEA. This CDR3 spans 12 amino acids. The CDR3 nucleotides read TGCAGCGTTGTATCCAGGGCGGAGACCCAGTACTTC. Translating it yields CSVVSRAETQYF.